This is a list of T cell receptor beta chains from one sample in a study of cytomegalovirus exposure and HLA in healthy donors. The method was immunoSEQ multiplex PCR; TCRdb's version includes in-frame clones alone and lacks a portion of them. The table has 200,000 or so clones, about 82% seen once. Sample: PBMCs. The receptors were gathered from a man aged 30 to 39 in good health and CMV-seronegative. Both conserved end residues are part of each CDR3. Each record gives: CDR3 DNA, CDR3 protein, clone size, D gene, V gene, J gene. A D gene is named only where the DNA matches it firmly. Only part of the rows carry a size: once, few, many, or a class if the clone is expanded.

CDR3nt: TGTGCCAGTAGTAAGGGACAGAACACCGGGGAGCTGTTTTTT
CDR3aa: CASSKGQNTGELFF
abundance: .
d_gene: .
v_gene: TRBV19
j_gene: TRBJ2-2

CDR3nt: TGCGCCAGCAGCTTAGCGGGGGCGGGCTCCTACAATGAGCAGTTCTTC
CDR3aa: CASSLAGAGSYNEQFF
abundance: .
d_gene: TRBD2
v_gene: TRBV5-1
j_gene: TRBJ2-1

CDR3nt: TGTGCCAGCAGCTTAGGCCAGGGGAGACAAGAGACCCAGTACTTC
CDR3aa: CASSLGQGRQETQYF
abundance: .
d_gene: .
v_gene: TRBV7-2
j_gene: TRBJ2-5

CDR3nt: TGTGCCAGCAGAACAGGGACAGGTGGCGAGCAGTACTTC
CDR3aa: CASRTGTGGEQYF
abundance: .
d_gene: TRBD1
v_gene: TRBV25-1
j_gene: TRBJ2-7

CDR3nt: TGTGCCAGTAATCTGGGGCTAGCGGGGGTGGCAGATACGCAGTATTTT
CDR3aa: CASNLGLAGVADTQYF
abundance: once
d_gene: TRBD2
v_gene: TRBV19
j_gene: TRBJ2-3

CDR3nt: TGCGCCAGCAGAGGGGGCAGGGGGTACACTGAAGCTTTCTTT
CDR3aa: CASRGGRGYTEAFF
abundance: .
d_gene: TRBD1
v_gene: TRBV5-1
j_gene: TRBJ1-1

CDR3nt: TGTGCCAGCAGCCCACCCCGGACAGGGGCGAACACCGGGGAGCTGTTTTTT
CDR3aa: CASSPPRTGANTGELFF
abundance: once
d_gene: TRBD1
v_gene: TRBV11-2
j_gene: TRBJ2-2

CDR3nt: TGTGCCAGCAGTCCCCGGGGAGCGGGGGGCACAGATACGCAGTATTTT
CDR3aa: CASSPRGAGGTDTQYF
abundance: .
d_gene: TRBD2
v_gene: TRBV27
j_gene: TRBJ2-3

CDR3nt: TGCAGCGTTGAGAGCAGAACAGCGGACAGGGGTTATGAAAAACTGTTTTTT
CDR3aa: CSVESRTADRGYEKLFF
abundance: .
d_gene: TRBD1
v_gene: TRBV29-1
j_gene: TRBJ1-4

CDR3nt: TGTGCCAGCAGTTCATCCGGGACAGGGTCGGACACTGAAGCTTTCTTT
CDR3aa: CASSSSGTGSDTEAFF
abundance: .
d_gene: TRBD1
v_gene: TRBV6-9
j_gene: TRBJ1-1

CDR3nt: TGTGCCAGCAAAACCCGGGGACAACAAGAGACCCAGTACTTC
CDR3aa: CASKTRGQQETQYF
abundance: .
d_gene: .
v_gene: TRBV27
j_gene: TRBJ2-5

CDR3nt: TGTGCCAGCAGCCCACCGGGACTAACTAGCACAGATACGCAGTATTTT
CDR3aa: CASSPPGLTSTDTQYF
abundance: .
d_gene: TRBD2
v_gene: TRBV7-2
j_gene: TRBJ2-3

CDR3nt: TGTGCCAGCAGCTTGGGGCCGGACGTAGCGACTTATGGCTACACCTTC
CDR3aa: CASSLGPDVATYGYTF
abundance: .
d_gene: .
v_gene: TRBV5-4
j_gene: TRBJ1-2

CDR3nt: TGTGCCAGCAGCGACACTAGCGGGACAGATACGCAGTATTTT
CDR3aa: CASSDTSGTDTQYF
abundance: many
d_gene: TRBD2
v_gene: TRBV9
j_gene: TRBJ2-3

CDR3nt: TGTGCCAGCAGCTTGGCCGATCGGACTCTTTCATCCCAGTACTTC
CDR3aa: CASSLADRTLSSQYF
abundance: .
d_gene: .
v_gene: TRBV5-5
j_gene: TRBJ2-5

CDR3nt: TGTGCCAGCAGCTTAGGGAGGGGGAACACTGAAGCTTTCTTT
CDR3aa: CASSLGRGNTEAFF
abundance: .
d_gene: .
v_gene: TRBV11-3
j_gene: TRBJ1-1

CDR3nt: TGTGCCAGCTCACCAGCGACAGGGGGTAGGGCCAACGTCCTGACTTTC
CDR3aa: CASSPATGGRANVLTF
abundance: .
d_gene: TRBD1
v_gene: TRBV18
j_gene: TRBJ2-6

CDR3nt: TGTGCCAGCAGTGATGGCTCTTCCGGGTCTGGAAACACCATATATTTT
CDR3aa: CASSDGSSGSGNTIYF
abundance: .
d_gene: .
v_gene: TRBV6-1
j_gene: TRBJ1-3

CDR3nt: TGTGCCACCAGACAGGCATCAAGAGATGGCTACACCTTC
CDR3aa: CATRQASRDGYTF
abundance: .
d_gene: .
v_gene: TRBV28
j_gene: TRBJ1-2

CDR3nt: TGCGCCAGCAGCCAAGCAGGGGACGGGGAGCTGTTTTTT
CDR3aa: CASSQAGDGELFF
abundance: .
d_gene: .
v_gene: TRBV4-1
j_gene: TRBJ2-2

CDR3nt: TGTGCCAGTAGTCACCAGGGGGCGAGTTCCGGGTCTTTCTTT
CDR3aa: CASSHQGASSGSFF
abundance: .
d_gene: TRBD1
v_gene: TRBV19
j_gene: TRBJ1-1

CDR3nt: TGCGCCAGCAGTCTCTCAGGGGCCGAGACCCAGTACTTC
CDR3aa: CASSLSGAETQYF
abundance: .
d_gene: .
v_gene: TRBV10-1
j_gene: TRBJ2-5

CDR3nt: TGTGCCAGCAGTCGGATATCCGCGGACTACGAGCAGTACTTC
CDR3aa: CASSRISADYEQYF
abundance: .
d_gene: .
v_gene: TRBV27
j_gene: TRBJ2-7

CDR3nt: TGTGCCAGCTCACACACACGGCTAGTGAACACTGAAGCTTTCTTT
CDR3aa: CASSHTRLVNTEAFF
abundance: .
d_gene: .
v_gene: TRBV18
j_gene: TRBJ1-1

CDR3nt: TGTTCCAGCGAGACTCTAACAGGGGGAGGTTCCTATAACTATGGCTACACCTTC
CDR3aa: CSSETLTGGGSYNYGYTF
abundance: .
d_gene: TRBD1
v_gene: TRBV7-9
j_gene: TRBJ1-2